The following is a T cell receptor (beta chain) sequence with its context. What it binds is not known. The germline V gene encodes CDR1 LNHDA and CDR2 SQIVND (reference sequence). The CDR3 totals 16 residues. V was pared by 3 bases and J by 0 bases, with 12 bases between. The data are from a study of cytomegalovirus exposure and HLA in healthy donors. Whole-study results and caveats: Confirmation was obtained in vitro that three CMV-associated chains are specific for CMV antigens.

Primers included in the PCR were 60 Vbeta and 13 Jbeta primers. Assay used: immunoSEQ multiplex PCR; TCRdb lists only in-frame clones, some missing. The sample records roughly 120,000 clones, about 59% being singletons. The rearrangement joins TRBV19 to TRBJ1-5; D not resolved. Sequencing was performed on PBMCs. This clonotype originated in a woman in her thirties or forties in good health and CMV-seropositive. The CDR3 region has the DNA TGTGCCAGTAGTATTGTGACAACTCGTAGCAATCAGCCCCAGCATTTT. Protein sequence: CASSIVTTRSNQPQHF.